This T cell receptor (beta chain) was documented in a study of response to subunit inactivated influenza vaccine. Study-wide points: With each seasonal influenza vaccination, the authors suggested, few new T cells are recruited.

The germline V gene encodes CDR1 SGHDT and CDR2 YYEEEE. The CDR3 totals 15 residues. Trimming took off 3 bases at V and 0 bases at J, with 11 bases between the two ends. TCRdb re-derived calls from the RT-PCR reads in MiXCR, one entry per CDR3 protein. The sample has about 300,000 distinct CDR3 sequences; approximately 20% are singletons. As for this clonotype: Its antigen is as yet unknown.

The chain links TRBV5-6 to TRBJ2-3; D may be TRBD1 or TRBD2 (5 bases each). The input for sequencing was PBMCs from blood, taken less than 22 months after vaccination. The sequence came from a man aged 45-69 years who received an inactivated influenza vaccine. Here the CDR3 reads CASSWQGRSTDTQYF. As DNA, the CDR3 is TGTGCCAGCAGCTGGCAGGGACGGAGCACAGATACGCAGTATTTT.